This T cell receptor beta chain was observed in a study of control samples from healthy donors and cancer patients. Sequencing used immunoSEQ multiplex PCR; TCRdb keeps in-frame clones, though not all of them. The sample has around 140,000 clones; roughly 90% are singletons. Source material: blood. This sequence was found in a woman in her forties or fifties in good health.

The CDR3 DNA reads as TGTGCCAGCAGCTTGCTCACGGCGGGCAATCAGCCCCAGCATTTT. Protein product: CASSLLTAGNQPQHF. The rearrangement links TRBV5-8 to TRBJ1-5; no definite D call. Trimming removed 1 base from V and 2 bases from J, with 10 bases in between. The germline V gene encodes CDR1 SGHTS and CDR2 YDEGEE. This CDR3 contains 15 residues.